The clone carrying this T cell receptor beta chain has a handful of counts. The antigen is not known. From germline, CDR1 is SEHNR and CDR2 FQNEAQ (reference sequence). CDR3 size: 15 residues. V lost 4 bases to trimming and J lost 0 bases; unmatched junction nucleotides: 5. The PCR made use of 60 Vbeta and 13 Jbeta primers. Assay: immunoSEQ multiplex PCR; the TCRdb copy retains only in-frame clones and omits some. The sample has 150,000 to 200,000 clones, 70% seen once; the top ten hold 4.7%. The sample originates from a study of cytomegalovirus exposure and HLA in healthy donors. Study-wide findings and caveats: The study recorded fewer than 200 TCR beta chains that were cytomegalovirus-associated.

J is TRBJ2-5 and V is TRBV7-9; 7 bases fit TRBD2. Sample: PBMCs. The clonotype was recovered from a man aged 18 to 35 in good health and CMV-seropositive. CDR3 sequence: CASSSLAENQETQYF. The DNA for the CDR3 is TGTGCCAGCAGCTCTCTAGCGGAAAACCAAGAGACCCAGTACTTC.